This T cell receptor (beta chain) originates from a study of cytomegalovirus exposure and HLA in healthy donors. CDR3 size: 15 residues. The V end was cut by 9 bases, the J end by 2 bases, with 17 bases between. CDR1 is LNHDA, CDR2 SQIVND, per germline (reference sequence). The data were produced by immunoSEQ multiplex PCR, yet TCRdb's version contains in-frame clones alone and is incomplete. The data contain 150,000 to 200,000 clones, 80% to 85% of them seen just once; the ten biggest clones take up 1% to 1.5%. The TCR comes from a woman under 40 in good health and CMV-seronegative. The sequenced sample was PBMCs. J is TRBJ2-1 and V is TRBV19; perhaps TRBD2 as D (5 bases). CDR3 bases: TGTGCCAGCTCCGTAGGAGGAATTACCTACAATGAGCAGTTCTTC. Translating gives CASSVGGITYNEQFF.